The clone carrying this T cell receptor (beta chain) was observed a few times. The antigen is not known. A blood bank in Maryland, USA, provided the volunteers who served as healthy controls. Unsorted libraries came from 2 million PBMCs stored at -80 °C. The data were obtained in a study of neurological immune-mediated disorders. General observations from the study: Across subjects, expanded clones had no CDR3 amino acid sequences in common, pointing to private repertoires in all groups. It was HTLV-1-associated myelopathy that showed the most TCR clonal expansion, while multiple sclerosis showed the least, falling below healthy controls.

TCRdb called the 5' RACE reads again in MiXCR, with one record for every CDR3 protein. Seen here are about 84,000 distinct CDR3 sequences, about 9.4% observed once, and the top ten hold around 2%. This TCR was recovered from a man aged 35 to 55 in good health. Sequenced material: PBMCs.

The CDR3 protein is CSAPVGLTGGATDTQYF. The CDR3 DNA sequence: TGCAGTGCTCCCGTGGGCCTGACGGGGGGAGCCACAGATACGCAGTATTTT. The chain carries TRBV20-1 and TRBJ2-3, with 7 bases identical to TRBD2. Trimming took 5 bases from V and 2 from J; bases not matched to a gene: 16. The germline V gene has CDR1 DFQATT and CDR2 SNEGSKA (reference sequence). The CDR3 spans 17 residues.